The subject of this entry is one T cell receptor (beta chain). The antigen is unknown. Compared with germline, one end of the junction differs, possibly owing to a read error. This entry comes from a study of PD-L1 blockade in urothelial cancer. Background on the study: When blood samples were assessed, the median T cell count was about 140,000. Notes on the study in general: Below-median pretreatment blood TCR clonality was associated with improved progression-free and overall survival.

Germline CDR1 is LGHNA and CDR2 is YNFKEQ. The CDR3 has 14 residues. Specified time point: pretreatment peripheral blood. The assay was immunoSEQ multiplex PCR, and TCRdb's table has in-frame clones only and misses some. The sample includes 55,000 to 80,000 clones, 81% of them seen just once. Source: PBMCs, taken around atezolizumab (anti-PD-L1) treatment. The clonotype comes from a man aged 65 to 85 with urothelial cancer. The chain links TRBV4-2 to TRBJ2-1, with 12 bases lining up with TRBD2. This chain's CDR3 is CASSQRNPSGRAIF. CDR3 bases: TGTGCCAGCAGCCAGAGGAATCCTAGCGGGAGGGCGATCTTC.